This TCR beta chain stems from a study of cytomegalovirus exposure and HLA in healthy donors. It was with 60 Vbeta and 13 Jbeta primers that the PCR ran. The method was immunoSEQ multiplex PCR; TCRdb's version includes in-frame clones alone and lacks a portion of them. The sample includes 100,000 or so clones, about 80% of them seen just once. In regard to this clone: Its matching antigen is unknown.

The length of the CDR3 is 19 residues. Study results and limitations: Versus the approximately 700-donor mean, an Asian-associated ancestry cluster reportedly showed fewer N-insertions in a later analysis. According to the study, about 180 TCR beta chains were cytomegalovirus-associated. Per published accounts, TCR beta sequences correctly predicted the HLA-A and HLA-B alleles of most subjects.

This TCR was recovered from a woman aged 35 to 49 in good health and CMV-seronegative. The sequenced sample consisted of PBMCs. The chain joins TRBV21-1 to TRBJ2-3; the table's D call, TRBD2, was not checked against the DNA. TRBV21-1 is annotated as a pseudogene. The CDR3 sequence: CASSKTDTLPGLLTDTQYF. DNA for the CDR3: TGTGCCAGCAGCAAAACCGACACCCTCCCGGGACTCCTAACAGATACGCAGTATTTT.